Here is one T cell receptor (beta chain) with its context. There are 15 residues in the CDR3. Germline values: CDR1 LNHDA, CDR2 SQIVND (reference sequence). V lost 1 base and J lost 1, with 10 bases in between. These data come from a study of OX40 agonist ivuxolimab in advanced cancers. Study context: The treatment was a fully human IgG2 OX40 agonist, ivuxolimab. Males comprised 82.7% of the group, whose mean age was roughly 60 years (range 23 to 79). A diagnosis of hepatocellular carcinoma, melanoma, renal cell or head and neck cancer was present in dose-escalation patients.

Measured with immunoSEQ multiplex PCR; TCRdb has only the in-frame clones, and not every one. The table has around 34,000 clones, about nine tenths seen once. The sequences come from CD4+ or CD8+ T cells sorted from blood, collected in a trial of the OX40 agonist ivuxolimab. The sequence derives from an adult with an advanced solid tumor such as melanoma, head and neck, liver or kidney cancer. The V gene is TRBV19, the J gene TRBJ2-5, with D unclear. CDR3 DNA sequence: TGTGCCAGTAGTATAGGCGCGAGTTCCCAAGAGACCCAGTACTTC. Translating gives CASSIGASSQETQYF.